This TCR beta chain was obtained from a study of a mutant IDH1 vaccine in newly diagnosed glioma. About the research overall: Scheduled for weeks 1, 3, 5, 7, 11, 15, 19 and 23, eight vaccinations were given to patients.

Clones were sequenced by immunoSEQ multiplex PCR, and TCRdb holds only the in-frame ones, with some missing. The table shows around 60,000 clones, with over 75% occurring only once. Time point here: week 11, during vaccination. Alongside topical imiquimod, each dose of vaccine comprised 300 ug of mutant IDH1 20-mer peptide. The CDR3 has 11 amino acids. V lost 4 bases and J 5 bases, leaving 8 bases between the germline ends. Germline V CDR1 and CDR2: SQVTM, ANQGSEA. Details on this clone: The antigen is unknown.

The rearrangement links TRBV29-1 to TRBJ1-2; D uncertain. This TCR was sampled from a man aged 40-50 years with glioma. The specimen was PBMCs, collected from a glioma patient whose treatment included an IDH1 peptide vaccine. The CDR3 is CSVAAGYGYTF. The CDR3 region has the DNA TGCAGCGTTGCGGCGGGATATGGCTACACCTTC.